This TCR beta chain was sequenced in a study of blood T cells in healthy people across ages. Whole-study findings and limits: As age increased, TCR beta diversity per million T cells fell in a roughly linear fashion.

Germline CDR1 and CDR2: MNHEY and SVGAGI. Unmatched junction bases numbered 4, after V lost 5 bases and J lost 6 bases. The CDR3 covers 14 residues. A sample-barcoded 5' primer and a J-beta primer mix were used in a second PCR of about 6 to 11 cycles. The yield of each sample was at least 3 million CDR3-containing paired-end reads. TCRdb re-derived calls from the 5' RACE reads in MiXCR, one entry per CDR3 protein. The sample holds approximately 2,000,000 distinct CDR3 sequences, 39% seen once. Concerning this clonotype: Its antigen is not known.

Every participating donor contributed 9.5 to 10 milliliters of peripheral blood through a draw. The amount of total RNA extracted per sample was at least 5.5 micrograms. The receptor's source is a human donor in good health. Sequencing input: blood. The chain links TRBV6-5 to TRBJ1-4; 9 positions agree with TRBD1. The CDR3 reads CASSKGQGDEKLFF. The DNA of the CDR3 is TGTGCCAGCAGTAAGGGACAGGGCGATGAAAAACTGTTTTTT.